Included here is one T cell receptor beta chain sequence, with context. RNA, once extracted, was reverse transcribed into cDNA for use as the sequencing template. This table comes from immunoSEQ multiplex PCR, and its TCRdb copy is limited to in-frame clones, with some not included. This table has fewer than 150,000 clones, around three fifths appearing once. The record originates from a study of CD8+ T cells in alopecia areata. The receptor comes from a human donor with alopecia areata. Sequencing was performed on CD4+ T cells sorted from blood, taken at week 0.

As DNA, the CDR3 is TGTGCCAGCAGGTCGGGACTAGCGGGGGGACGCACAGATACGCAGTATTTT. Translating gives CASRSGLAGGRTDTQYF. The gene calls are TRBV5-4 and TRBJ2-3; the match to TRBD2 covers 15 bases. The CDR3 sequence is 17 residues long. J lost 1 base, V lost 5 bases, and 5 bases had no gene match. Germline V lookup: CDR1 SGHNT, CDR2 YYREEE (reference sequence).